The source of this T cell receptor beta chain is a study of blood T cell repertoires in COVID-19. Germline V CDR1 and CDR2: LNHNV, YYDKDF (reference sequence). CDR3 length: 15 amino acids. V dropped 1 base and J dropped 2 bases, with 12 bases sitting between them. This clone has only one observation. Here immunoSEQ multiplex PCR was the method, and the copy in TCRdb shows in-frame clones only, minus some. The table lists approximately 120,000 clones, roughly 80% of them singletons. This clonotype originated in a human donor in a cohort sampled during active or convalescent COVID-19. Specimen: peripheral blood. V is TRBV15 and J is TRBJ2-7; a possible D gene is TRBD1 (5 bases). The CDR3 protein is CATSRAYGAPYEQYF. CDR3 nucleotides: TGTGCCACCAGCAGAGCTTATGGGGCTCCCTACGAGCAGTACTTC. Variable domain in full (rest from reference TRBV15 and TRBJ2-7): DAMVIQNPRYQVTQFGKPVTLSCSQTLNHNVMYWYQQKSSQAPKLLFHYYDKDFNNEADTPDNFQSRRPNTSFCFLDIRSPGLGDTAMYLCATSRAYGAPYEQYFGPGTRLTVT.